This TCR beta chain was obtained from a study of blood T cells in healthy people across ages. This CDR3 spans 16 amino acids. The germline V gene has CDR1 SGDLS and CDR2 YYNGEE. The study's findings and limits: Age showed a roughly linear inverse relationship with TCR beta diversity per million T cells.

Through a sample-barcoded 5' primer and a J-beta primer mix, a second PCR was run for roughly 7 to 11 cycles. TCRdb reprocessed the 5' RACE reads with MiXCR, giving one entry per CDR3 protein. The sample holds 980,000 or so distinct CDR3 sequences, around 49% seen once. Note on this clonotype: Antigen: not known. Relative to the germline gene, one junction end is altered; a read error may explain this.

This sequence joins TRBV9 and TRBJ2-3; TRBD2 aligns across 7 bases. Sequenced sample: blood. The sequence came from a man aged 25-40 years in good health. The CDR3 region has the DNA TGTGCCAGCAGTGTAGCGGGTCCCGGCCAAGCAGATACGCAGTATTTT. Its protein is CASSVAGPGQADTQYF.